Given below is one T cell receptor beta chain in context. Its cognate antigen is unknown. These data come from a study of cytomegalovirus exposure and HLA in healthy donors. Overall study: The early release's HLA-typed donors yielded 65 million to 85 million unique TCRs. Falling in the Caucasian-associated ancestry cluster were about 83% of under 500 genotyped donors. Broader study findings: Presence/absence results assume similar sequencing depth per donor, which may not hold. Within the data, a cluster of highly shared sequence variants was likely a sequencing artifact.

PCR employed 60 Vbeta and 13 Jbeta primers. Measured with immunoSEQ multiplex PCR; TCRdb has only the in-frame clones, and not every one. The sample consists of 250,000 to 350,000 clones, about 90% of them appearing once. The CDR3 is 16 residues long. Sequencing input: PBMCs. The sequence was obtained from a young woman in good health and CMV-seronegative. V and J are TRBV21-1 and TRBJ1-2. TRBV21-1 is listed as a pseudogene. The CDR3 loop reads CASAKEMGGLNYGYTF. The CDR3 DNA sequence: TGTGCCAGCGCCAAAGAAATGGGGGGTTTGAACTATGGCTACACCTTC.